This is a list of T cell receptor beta chains from one sample in a study of blood T cell repertoires in COVID-19. Sequenced by immunoSEQ multiplex PCR; TCRdb stores in-frame clones only, minus some. The sample lists 40,000 to 50,000 clones; 87% were seen once. The sequenced sample consisted of peripheral blood. These receptors were taken from a woman at least 80 years old with COVID-19, enrolled during active disease. The conserved cysteine and the conserved F or W are not part of the CDR3 here. The order of the fields is V gene, clone size, J gene, CDR3 protein. Only part of the rows carry a size: once, few, many, or a class if the clone is expanded.

V: TRBV19; size: .; J: TRBJ2-5; CDR3: ASSLEGVGETQY
V: TRBV5-1; size: .; J: TRBJ2-6; CDR3: ASSLVSGSSGANVLT
V: TRBV20-1; size: .; J: TRBJ2-7; CDR3: SASSPSGMIYEQY
V: TRBV5-4; size: .; J: TRBJ1-4; CDR3: ASSSGGPNEKLF
V: TRBV11-3; size: .; J: TRBJ2-3; CDR3: ASSSGLAADTQY
V: TRBV27; size: .; J: TRBJ2-1; CDR3: ASSLGQTYNEQF
V: TRBV4-1; size: once; J: TRBJ2-7; CDR3: ASSQLGTGGRRRTEQY
V: TRBV7-2; size: once; J: TRBJ2-2; CDR3: ASSRSGPPNTGELF
V: TRBV4-1; size: .; J: TRBJ2-2; CDR3: ASSPLWDTVTGELF
V: TRBV10-3; size: .; J: TRBJ2-7; CDR3: AISEFLAEQY
V: TRBV28; size: .; J: TRBJ1-2; CDR3: ASSQSYGYT
V: TRBV11-3; size: once; J: TRBJ2-2; CDR3: ASSLGTSGGPWGTGELF
V: TRBV7-2; size: .; J: TRBJ2-2; CDR3: ASSQTSGANTGELF
V: TRBV9; size: few; J: TRBJ1-6; CDR3: ASSADRGFLSYNSPLH
V: TRBV6-6; size: .; J: TRBJ1-1; CDR3: AGGRTGVLTEAF
V: TRBV7-2; size: .; J: TRBJ2-7; CDR3: ASSPNRVEQY
V: TRBV6-1; size: .; J: TRBJ1-4; CDR3: ASSDTPGQTEKLF
V: TRBV28; size: .; J: TRBJ1-1; CDR3: ASSLRTGGAGEAF
V: TRBV5-1; size: .; J: TRBJ2-3; CDR3: ASSTGTSNTDTQY
V: TRBV7-9; size: .; J: TRBJ1-1; CDR3: ASQPIVGRTEAF
V: TRBV5-4; size: once; J: TRBJ1-1; CDR3: ASSVDRVLFTEAF
V: TRBV11-2; size: medium-sized; J: TRBJ2-3; CDR3: ASIFNTDTQY